This T cell receptor (beta chain) was retrieved from a study of human T cells and chemical hapten exposure. Study information: Patients were mainly female, each with alopecia areata, totalis or universalis. Whole-study results and caveats: Donors in the study had alopecia, meaning their immune response may differ from healthy people's.

CDR3 length equals 17 residues. CDR1 and CDR2 from the germline V gene are MNHEY and SMNVEV (reference sequence). Trimming pared 2 bases from V and 1 base from J, leaving 17 bases between. TCRdb fed the RACE reads into MiXCR, producing one record per CDR3 protein. The sample shows around 62,000 distinct CDR3 sequences, about 6.7% of them seen only once. Of note for this clonotype: Its antigen is not identified.

Time point of the sample: pre-sensitization, week 0. This sample's treatment: therapeutic diphenylcyclopropenone sensitization with weekly scalp DPC. Each patch test followed a blood draw. The study enrolled 18 to 70-year-old alopecia patients suitable for DPC. The sequencing here drew on whole blood, taken in connection with sensitization to the hapten diphenylcyclopropenone (DPC). This sequence originates from a woman in her 30s with alopecia areata. Some clones in this sample may be carry-over from other donors' samples. The chain combines TRBV27 with TRBJ1-1; D is perhaps TRBD1 (5 bases). The CDR3 protein is CASSLGRGLRTNTEAFF. CDR3 in DNA: TGTGCCAGCAGTTTAGGTAGGGGCCTCAGGACGAACACTGAAGCTTTCTTT.